This T cell receptor beta chain is from a study of T cells in Graves' hyperthyroidism and ophthalmopathy. Graves' hyperthyroidism showing no ophthalmopathy progression within 18 months was considered stable. Diagnosis of hyperthyroidism was new in patients aged 18 to 65, and its duration was under 2 months. Orbital computed tomography, thyroid ultrasound, serum thyroxine and TRAb, and clinical symptoms together informed the diagnoses. This clonotype was detected a few times. The target antigen is unknown. Authors of the study amplified TCR beta CDR3 regions from RNA transcripts. The TCR CDR3 first-round RT-PCR relied on the HTBI primer set. Via MiXCR, TCRdb re-called the multiplex PCR reads, giving one row per CDR3 protein. The sample records 300,000 to 500,000 distinct CDR3 sequences, under 15% being singletons. Study-wide points: Blood also held most thyroid clonotypes expanded beyond 0.001.

Trimming stripped 11 bases from V and 5 bases from J, with 15 bases between. The CDR3 runs to 13 residues. Germline V CDR1 and CDR2: SEHNR, FQNEAQ (reference sequence). The chain links TRBV7-9 to TRBJ2-2; D gene unclear. Sequencing was carried out using blood. This TCR came from a woman in her twenties or thirties with Graves' hyperthyroidism. In nucleotides, the CDR3 is TGTGCCTCGCTCCCCGTACCGACCGGGGAGCTGTTTTTT. The encoded protein is CASLPVPTGELFF.